The 14 T cell receptor beta chains below all came from one sample that was sequenced in a study of cytomegalovirus exposure and HLA in healthy donors. Using immunoSEQ multiplex PCR, the repertoire was profiled, and TCRdb retains in-frame clones only, with some absent. The sample lists about 69,000 clones, 94% occurring once. The sample taken for sequencing was PBMCs. The receptors were sampled from a woman aged 18-29 years in good health and CMV-seronegative.

This clone was seen once. The genes are TRBV11-3 and TRBJ2-1, with 9 positions matching TRBD2. This CDR3 is built from 16 residues. The ends lost 5 bases at V and 7 bases at J; junction bases unmatched: 12. Germline V gene sequence: CDR1 SGHNT, CDR2 YENEEA. The CDR3 nucleotides read TGTGCCAGCAGCCCCCCGGGCGGGAGGGCTGGAAATGAGCAGTTCTTC. Its protein is CASSPPGGRAGNEQFF.

DNA for the CDR3: TGTGCCAGCAGCTCCGCTCTAGCGGGGGAGTACAATGAGCAGTTCTTC. Translating gives CASSSALAGEYNEQFF. The chain uses TRBV7-9 and TRBJ2-1, with 10 bases lining up with TRBD2. This CDR3 has 16 amino acids. CDR1 and CDR2 (germline): SEHNR, FQNEAQ (reference sequence). With V trimmed by 4 bases and J by 4 bases, 7 bases remained unmatched.

The chain combines TRBV15 with TRBJ2-1; D gene ambiguous. This CDR3 spans 15 amino acids. V was trimmed by 1 base and J by 1 base, leaving 8 bases between them. The germline gives CDR1 LNHNV, CDR2 YYDKDF (reference sequence). CDR3 loop: CATSRVRVSYNEQFF. CDR3 sequence (DNA): TGTGCCACCAGCAGAGTTCGGGTATCCTACAATGAGCAGTTCTTC.

The gene calls are TRBV7-7 and TRBJ1-4; D might be TRBD1 (6 bases). The CDR3 loop spans 15 amino acids. Germline CDR1 is SSHAT and CDR2 is FNYEAQ (reference sequence). V was clipped by 5 bases and J by 4 bases, with 14 bases between them. The CDR3: CASSEGQSINEKLFF. DNA for the CDR3: TGTGCCAGCAGCGAAGGACAGAGCATTAATGAAAAACTGTTTTTT.

This chain connects TRBV5-6 to TRBJ2-1; no clear D gene. The CDR3 length is 13 residues. Trimming removed 2 bases at V and 8 bases at J, with 11 bases between. Germline CDR1 reads SGHDT; CDR2 reads YYEEEE. CDR3 region: CASSFLTADEQFF. The CDR3 bases are TGTGCCAGCAGCTTCCTCACTGCGGATGAGCAGTTCTTC.

V and J are TRBV19 and TRBJ1-1; TRBD1 might be the D (5 bases). Between the trimmed V and J ends, which lost 5 bases and 4 bases, there was a span of 14 bases. The CDR3 length is 14 residues. Per the germline V gene, CDR1 is LNHDA and CDR2 is SQIVND (reference sequence). CDR3 nucleotides: TGTGCCAGTAGTGAAGTCAGGGTTGGCACTGAAGCTTTCTTT. Translating it yields CASSEVRVGTEAFF.

The V gene is TRBV19, the J gene TRBJ2-2; weak D call: TRBD1 (5 bases). Trimming pared 7 bases from V and 5 bases from J, leaving 20 bases between. CDR3 length: 16 amino acids. Germline values: CDR1 LNHDA, CDR2 SQIVND (reference sequence). The CDR3 reads CASTSFGALTTGELFF. Written as DNA, the CDR3 is TGTGCCAGTACTTCCTTTGGGGCGCTTACTACCGGGGAGCTGTTTTTT.

The rearrangement joins TRBV6-6 to TRBJ2-7; TRBD1 might be the D (5 bases). Germline lookup yields CDR1 MNHNY and CDR2 SVGAGI (reference sequence). Trimming removed 2 bases from V and 5 bases from J, with 10 bases in between. The CDR3 has 13 amino acids. The CDR3 DNA reads TGTGCCAGCAGTTACGACAGCAGGAACGAGCAGTACTTC. Translating gives CASSYDSRNEQYF.

The V call is TRBV7-2, the J call TRBJ2-7; weak D call: TRBD1 (7 bases). In germline, CDR1 is SGHTA, CDR2 FQGNSA. The CDR3 totals 14 residues. V was clipped by 1 base and J by 4 bases, with 11 bases between them. CDR3 DNA: TGTGCCAGCAGCTTAGAGGCAGGGGGGTACGAGCAGTACTTC. It encodes CASSLEAGGYEQYF.

The rearrangement joins TRBV9 to TRBJ2-7; 8 nucleotides match TRBD1. CDR3 length: 15 amino acids. Trimming removed 0 bases from V and 4 bases from J; junction bases left unmatched: 6. CDR1 and CDR2 (germline): SGDLS, YYNGEE. The CDR3 reads CASSVDQGASYEQYF. The CDR3 DNA sequence: TGTGCCAGCAGCGTAGATCAGGGGGCGTCGTACGAGCAGTACTTC.

The chain links TRBV28 to TRBJ1-4; no reliable D call. Trimming cost V 3 bases and J 8 bases, with 7 bases left between them. The length of the CDR3 is 12 residues. The germline CDR1 and CDR2 sequences are MDHEN and SYDVKM. The CDR3 DNA follows: TGTGCCAGCAGTTTCCGCAGGGAAAAACTGTTTTTT. Translation: CASSFRREKLFF.

The genes are TRBV6-4 and TRBJ2-1, with a possible D match to TRBD2 (6 bases). The CDR3 spans 13 residues. V shed 2 bases and J shed 6 bases, with 8 bases lying between them. Germline CDR1 is MRHNA and CDR2 is SNTAGT. The CDR3 is CASSDRDSNEQFF. In nucleotides, the CDR3 is TGTGCCAGCAGTGACCGGGACTCCAATGAGCAGTTCTTC.

The chain uses TRBV19 and TRBJ1-1; perhaps TRBD1 as D (5 bases). The CDR3 runs 19 residues. V dropped 7 bases and J dropped 6 bases, with 33 bases sitting between them. Germline CDR1 is LNHDA and CDR2 is SQIVND (reference sequence). CDR3 loop: CASKGAGRFLPPPGPEAFF. The CDR3 nucleotides are TGTGCCAGTAAAGGGGCAGGGCGTTTCCTACCCCCCCCTGGACCTGAAGCTTTCTTT.

The chain employs TRBV27 and TRBJ2-7, with 8 positions matching TRBD1. The CDR3 loop spans 15 amino acids. CDR1 is MNHEY, CDR2 SMNVEV, per germline (reference sequence). The V segment lost 5 bases and the J segment 0 bases; nucleotides outside the gene matches: 6. The CDR3 DNA reads as TGTGCCAGCAGTCCCCAGGGGGCCAACTCCTACGAGCAGTACTTC. Protein product: CASSPQGANSYEQYF.